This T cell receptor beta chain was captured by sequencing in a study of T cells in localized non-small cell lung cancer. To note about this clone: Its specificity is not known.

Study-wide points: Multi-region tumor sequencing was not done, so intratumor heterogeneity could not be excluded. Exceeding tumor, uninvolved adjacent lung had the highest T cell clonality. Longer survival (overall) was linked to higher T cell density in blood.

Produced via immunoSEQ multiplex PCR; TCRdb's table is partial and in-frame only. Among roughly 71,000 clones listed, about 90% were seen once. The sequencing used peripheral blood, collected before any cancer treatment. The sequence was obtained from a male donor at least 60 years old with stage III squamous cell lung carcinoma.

CDR3 in amino acids: CASSDLGGSAFF. The CDR3 DNA reads TGTGCCAGCAGTGACTTGGGGGGCTCGGCTTTCTTT. The rearrangement links TRBV6-4 to TRBJ1-1; the D gene is possibly TRBD1 (6 bases). This CDR3 has 12 residues. V was trimmed by 1 base and J by 11 bases, leaving 11 bases between them. CDR1 is MRHNA, CDR2 SNTAGT, per germline.